The rows below give T cell receptor beta chains drawn from one sample of a study of shared clonotypes between healthy human individuals. Sequenced by immunoSEQ multiplex PCR; TCRdb stores in-frame clones only, minus some. Among 550,000 to 850,000 clones listed, roughly two thirds were seen once. Sequences were obtained from memory CD4+ T cells sorted from blood. The receptors were sampled from a woman in her 30s in good health. Both conserved end residues are part of each CDR3. The D gene is left open where the match is weak. A clone size is listed for some rows: how often the clone was seen (once, few, many), or a class if it is expanded.

CDR3nt: TGTGCCAGCAGCTCGGCTAGCGGGAGGTCAGATACGCAGTATTTT; CDR3aa: CASSSASGRSDTQYF; j_gene: TRBJ2-3; v_gene: TRBV7-3; d_gene: TRBD2; abundance: .
CDR3nt: TGTGCCAGCCGGAGGAGTCCTAATGAAAAACTGTTTTTT; CDR3aa: CASRRSPNEKLFF; j_gene: TRBJ1-4; v_gene: TRBV2; d_gene: .; abundance: few
CDR3nt: TGTGCCAGCAATTGGGACATCAATCAGCCCCAGCATTTT; CDR3aa: CASNWDINQPQHF; j_gene: TRBJ1-5; v_gene: TRBV2; d_gene: .; abundance: .
CDR3nt: TGTGCCAGCAGTGGACAGGTCATCGGCTCCTACAATGAGCAGTTCTTC; CDR3aa: CASSGQVIGSYNEQFF; j_gene: TRBJ2-1; v_gene: TRBV27; d_gene: TRBD1; abundance: .
CDR3nt: TGTGCCAGCAGCGACAACCGACTAGCGGGAGGCCATTACAATGAGCAGTTCTTC; CDR3aa: CASSDNRLAGGHYNEQFF; j_gene: TRBJ2-1; v_gene: TRBV9; d_gene: TRBD2; abundance: once
CDR3nt: TGCGCCAGCAGTCAATCTAGCGGGAGGATTGAGAGCGGGGAGCTGTTTTTT; CDR3aa: CASSQSSGRIESGELFF; j_gene: TRBJ2-2; v_gene: TRBV23-1; d_gene: TRBD2; abundance: .
CDR3nt: TGTGCCAGCAGCTTGATCGGCGGGAGTTTACTCGAGCAGTACTTC; CDR3aa: CASSLIGGSLLEQYF; j_gene: TRBJ2-7; v_gene: TRBV11-2; d_gene: TRBD2; abundance: .
CDR3nt: TGTGCCAGCAGCTGGGAGGGCAGTGGGAAAGAGACCCAGTACTTC; CDR3aa: CASSWEGSGKETQYF; j_gene: TRBJ2-5; v_gene: TRBV2; d_gene: TRBD2; abundance: .
CDR3nt: TGTGCCAGCAGCCTAAGGACAGGGTCCAGCTCCTACAATGAGCAGTTCTTC; CDR3aa: CASSLRTGSSSYNEQFF; j_gene: TRBJ2-1; v_gene: TRBV11-2; d_gene: TRBD1; abundance: .
CDR3nt: TGTGCCATCAGTGAGCCCGGACTAGCGGCCTACGAGCAGTACTTC; CDR3aa: CAISEPGLAAYEQYF; j_gene: TRBJ2-7; v_gene: TRBV10-3; d_gene: TRBD2; abundance: .
CDR3nt: TGTGCCAGCAGACCCCACCGTGAGGGGAACACCGGGGAGCTGTTTTTT; CDR3aa: CASRPHREGNTGELFF; j_gene: TRBJ2-2; v_gene: TRBV9; d_gene: .; abundance: .
CDR3nt: TGTGCCAGCAGTATCTTTGGGGCGAGATCCTACAATGAGCAGTTCTTC; CDR3aa: CASSIFGARSYNEQFF; j_gene: TRBJ2-1; v_gene: TRBV27; d_gene: .; abundance: .
CDR3nt: TGCAGCGTTGTTGGGGCGTCCGGGGAGCTGTTTTTT; CDR3aa: CSVVGASGELFF; j_gene: TRBJ2-2; v_gene: TRBV29-1; d_gene: .; abundance: .
CDR3nt: TGTGCCAGCAGTGAAATGGCAGGACAGGAAGGAGGGGGCTACACCTTC; CDR3aa: CASSEMAGQEGGGYTF; j_gene: TRBJ1-2; v_gene: TRBV6-1; d_gene: TRBD1; abundance: .
CDR3nt: TGTGCCAGCTCACCGGGAACAGTGGCCGAGCAGTACTTC; CDR3aa: CASSPGTVAEQYF; j_gene: TRBJ2-7; v_gene: TRBV18; d_gene: .; abundance: many
CDR3nt: TGTGCCAGCAGCTCCTCGGACAGGAACACTGAAGCTTTCTTT; CDR3aa: CASSSSDRNTEAFF; j_gene: TRBJ1-1; v_gene: TRBV11-2; d_gene: .; abundance: few
CDR3nt: TGTGCCAGCAATTCACAGGGGAAAGGGACTACCGGGGAGCTGTTTTTT; CDR3aa: CASNSQGKGTTGELFF; j_gene: TRBJ2-2; v_gene: TRBV27; d_gene: .; abundance: .
CDR3nt: TGTGCCAGTAGTACGCCCCGACAGGGCCAAGGAAACACCATATATTTT; CDR3aa: CASSTPRQGQGNTIYF; j_gene: TRBJ1-3; v_gene: TRBV19; d_gene: TRBD1; abundance: .
CDR3nt: TGTGCCAGTAGTATAGGCTTAGCCAAAAACATTCAGTACTTC; CDR3aa: CASSIGLAKNIQYF; j_gene: TRBJ2-4; v_gene: TRBV19; d_gene: .; abundance: few
CDR3nt: TGTGCCAGCAGTTACTCGGGGTACTTAGGTGGAAACACCATATATTTT; CDR3aa: CASSYSGYLGGNTIYF; j_gene: TRBJ1-3; v_gene: TRBV6-5; d_gene: .; abundance: .
CDR3nt: TGTGCCAGCAGCTTCGGACAGTTCACCGGGGAGCTGTTTTTT; CDR3aa: CASSFGQFTGELFF; j_gene: TRBJ2-2; v_gene: TRBV11-1; d_gene: .; abundance: few
CDR3nt: TGTGCCAGCAGCTTAAACCCATTTAGCACTGAAGCTTTCTTT; CDR3aa: CASSLNPFSTEAFF; j_gene: TRBJ1-1; v_gene: TRBV7-3; d_gene: .; abundance: .
CDR3nt: TGTGCCAGCAGTGAATCTGGAGCCGGGGGGACCCAGTACTTC; CDR3aa: CASSESGAGGTQYF; j_gene: TRBJ2-5; v_gene: TRBV25-1; d_gene: .; abundance: few
CDR3nt: TGTGCCATCAGTGTGGAACAGGGCTACCACGAGCAGTACTTC; CDR3aa: CAISVEQGYHEQYF; j_gene: TRBJ2-7; v_gene: TRBV10-3; d_gene: .; abundance: .
CDR3nt: TGTGCCAGCAGCCAAAGGGACATATCCTTATATGGCTACACCTTC; CDR3aa: CASSQRDISLYGYTF; j_gene: TRBJ1-2; v_gene: TRBV5-6; d_gene: .; abundance: .
CDR3nt: TGTGCCAGCAAGTCGCCCTCTGGGGCCAACGTCCTGACTTTC; CDR3aa: CASKSPSGANVLTF; j_gene: TRBJ2-6; v_gene: TRBV6-1; d_gene: .; abundance: .
CDR3nt: TGTGCCAGCAGCGCGACGACCAGCTCCTACGAGCAGTACTTC; CDR3aa: CASSATTSSYEQYF; j_gene: TRBJ2-7; v_gene: TRBV5-4; d_gene: .; abundance: .
CDR3nt: TGTGCCAGCAGCCCCGCCAGCTACACTGAAGCTTTCTTT; CDR3aa: CASSPASYTEAFF; j_gene: TRBJ1-1; v_gene: TRBV7-2; d_gene: .; abundance: .
CDR3nt: TGTGCCAGTTCTCCCCGGGGCAGGGGAGAAAACATTCAGTACTTC; CDR3aa: CASSPRGRGENIQYF; j_gene: TRBJ2-4; v_gene: TRBV19; d_gene: .; abundance: .
CDR3nt: TGTGCCAGCTCACCACCGAATATCGGGACTAACACCGGGGAGCTGTTTTTT; CDR3aa: CASSPPNIGTNTGELFF; j_gene: TRBJ2-2; v_gene: TRBV18; d_gene: .; abundance: .
CDR3nt: TGCAGTGCCCTGGGGGACACTGAGCAGTTCTTC; CDR3aa: CSALGDTEQFF; j_gene: TRBJ2-1; v_gene: TRBV20-1; d_gene: .; abundance: many
CDR3nt: TGTGCCAGCAGGGAGGACGGCTACTATGGCTACACCTTC; CDR3aa: CASREDGYYGYTF; j_gene: TRBJ1-2; v_gene: TRBV2; d_gene: .; abundance: .
CDR3nt: TGTGCCAGCAGCTTAGATGGGCTAGCGAGTAGCACAGATACGCAGTATTTT; CDR3aa: CASSLDGLASSTDTQYF; j_gene: TRBJ2-3; v_gene: TRBV11-2; d_gene: .; abundance: .